The 17 T cell receptor beta chains below were found in one sample sequenced in a study of blood T cell repertoires in COVID-19. TCRdb's copy holds only in-frame clones and misses some; the assay was immunoSEQ multiplex PCR. The sample lists hundreds of thousands of clones, roughly nine tenths seen once, with over 0.8% in the top ten. Sequencing used PBMCs or T cells enriched from blood (not recorded which). These receptors all stem from a woman in her twenties or thirties who had recovered from COVID-19.

The chain is built from TRBV15 and TRBJ2-7; D is undetermined. CDR3 length: 17 amino acids. The germline V and J ends were trimmed by 0 bases and 0 bases, with 15 bases remaining between them. Germline lookup yields CDR1 LNHNV and CDR2 YYDKDF (reference sequence). As DNA, the CDR3 is TGTGCCACCAGCAGAGATCTCGTTGGTTCTAGCTCCTACGAGCAGTACTTC. Translated, it gives CATSRDLVGSSSYEQYF. Full variable domain (rest looked up from reference TRBV15 and TRBJ2-7): DAMVIQNPRYQVTQFGKPVTLSCSQTLNHNVMYWYQQKSSQAPKLLFHYYDKDFNNEADTPDNFQSRRPNTSFCFLDIRSPGLGDTAMYLCATSRDLVGSSSYEQYFGPGTRLTVT.

The chain is built from TRBV7-8 and TRBJ1-1; 8 nucleotides match TRBD1. This CDR3 is built from 18 residues. Germline V gene data show CDR1 as SGHVS and CDR2 as FQNEAQ. V shed 5 bases, J shed 0 bases, and the junction held 14 bases outside the gene matches. The CDR3, as DNA: TGTGCCAGCAGCATTGAAGCAGGGGGCGCGACCGTGAACACTGAAGCTTTCTTT. Translating it yields CASSIEAGGATVNTEAFF.

This clone turned up a few times. Other nucleotide sequences in the sample specify the same CDR3. This chain links TRBV6-2 or TRBV6-3 with TRBJ2-3; 10 bases line up with TRBD2. Trimming removed 2 bases from V and 2 bases from J; junction bases left unmatched: 1. The length of the CDR3 is 15 residues. Per the germline V gene, CDR1 is MNHEY and CDR2 is SVGEGT. CDR3: CASSYSGGATDTQYF. CDR3 nucleotides: TGTGCCAGCAGTTACAGCGGGGGGGCCACAGATACGCAGTATTTT.

The V gene is TRBV6-5, the J gene TRBJ1-5; 7 bases map to TRBD1. The CDR3 runs to 12 residues. Germline V gene lookup returns CDR1 MNHEY and CDR2 SVGAGI. V lost 7 bases to trimming and J lost 7 bases; unmatched junction nucleotides: 4. CDR3 DNA: TGTGCCAGCATGACAGGGTCCCAGCCCCAGCATTTT. It is translated as CASMTGSQPQHF.

This rearrangement joins TRBV5-6 to TRBJ2-2, with 9 positions matching TRBD2. The trim removed 3 bases at V and 0 bases at J, leaving 6 bases unmatched. Germline V lookup: CDR1 SGHDT, CDR2 YYEEEE. The CDR3 runs 17 residues. CDR3 DNA sequence: TGTGCCAGCAGCTGGGTAGCGGGGGCCCCGAACACCGGGGAGCTGTTTTTT. Amino acids: CASSWVAGAPNTGELFF.

The rearrangement uses TRBV7-6 and TRBJ2-5; 9 bases line up with TRBD1. CDR1 is SGHVS and CDR2 is FNYEAQ in the germline V gene. Trimming took 7 bases from V and 5 from J; bases not matched to a gene: 11. This CDR3 has 15 amino acids. The CDR3 region is CASTLRGDRAETQYF. CDR3 sequence (DNA): TGTGCCAGCACCCTTAGGGGGGACAGGGCGGAGACCCAGTACTTC.

V usage is TRBV7-2 and J usage is TRBJ2-7; 12 bases align to TRBD2. Germline CDR1 reads SGHTA; CDR2 reads FQGNSA. V shed 5 bases and J 1 base; nucleotides not matched to a gene: 12. The CDR3 loop spans 18 amino acids. The CDR3 protein is CASSDPASGGAFSYEQYF. Here the CDR3 DNA reads TGTGCCAGCAGCGACCCCGCTAGCGGGGGGGCTTTTTCCTACGAGCAGTACTTC.

This chain connects TRBV7-2 to TRBJ1-1, with D possibly being TRBD1 (6 bases). Germline CDR1 SGHTA, CDR2 FQGNSA. The CDR3 totals 15 residues. Trimming removed 2 bases at V and 2 bases at J, with 12 bases between. The chain's CDR3 is CASSLRARGNTEAFF. In DNA, the CDR3 is TGTGCCAGCAGCTTACGGGCCAGGGGAAACACTGAAGCTTTCTTT.

The rearrangement joins TRBV12-3 or TRBV12-4 to TRBJ1-1; 8 bases are shared with TRBD1. This CDR3 comprises 12 residues. With V trimmed by 5 bases and J by 8 bases, 4 bases remained unmatched. CDR3 DNA sequence: TGTGCCAGCAGTAGGACAGGGTTCGAAGCTTTCTTT. The encoded protein is CASSRTGFEAFF.

J is TRBJ1-6 and V is TRBV6-6, with 7 bases lining up with TRBD1. The length of the CDR3 is 15 residues. CDR1 is MNHNY and CDR2 is SVGAGI in the germline V gene (reference sequence). Trimming removed 5 bases from V and 6 bases from J; junction bases left unmatched: 7. The CDR3 protein is CASSQRDRTNSPLHF. CDR3 coding DNA: TGTGCCAGCAGTCAAAGGGACAGAACTAATTCACCCCTCCACTTT.

This clone appeared a single time. The chain joins TRBV30 to TRBJ1-6; no firm D call. This CDR3 contains 15 residues. Trimming removed 1 base at V and 0 bases at J, with 7 bases between. Per the germline V gene, CDR1 is GTSNPN and CDR2 is SVGIG (reference sequence). The CDR3 DNA reads as TGTGCCTGGAGTGGACGGAGCTCCTATAATTCACCCCTCCACTTT. Translation: CAWSGRSSYNSPLHF.

The rearrangement links TRBV9 to TRBJ2-1; D remains unclear. This CDR3 has 12 amino acids. Germline V gene lookup returns CDR1 SGDLS and CDR2 YYNGEE. V was trimmed by 3 bases and J by 1 base, leaving 2 bases between them. CDR3 nucleotide sequence: TGTGCCAGCAGCGCGTCCTACAATGAGCAGTTCTTC. Amino acid sequence: CASSASYNEQFF.

The J gene is TRBJ2-1, the V gene TRBV2; 8 positions agree with TRBD1. Germline V gene sequence: CDR1 SNHLY, CDR2 FYNNEI. The CDR3 sequence is 12 residues long. Losses at the gene ends were 7 bases for V and 8 bases for J; bases not matched to a gene: 4. The CDR3 sequence is CASIDRGHEQFF. CDR3 nucleotides: TGTGCCAGCATCGACAGGGGCCATGAGCAGTTCTTC.

V gene TRBV18 combines with J gene TRBJ2-1, with D tentatively TRBD1 (6 bases). V dropped 6 bases and J dropped 4 bases, with 10 bases sitting between them. This CDR3 is 13 amino acids long. In germline, CDR1 is KGHSH, CDR2 LQKENI. The CDR3 region is CASSTDRYNEQFF. DNA for the CDR3: TGTGCCAGCTCCACGGACAGATACAATGAGCAGTTCTTC.

Note on this clone: Other DNA sequences in the sample encode the same CDR3. This chain uses TRBV7-6 with TRBJ1-5, with D uncertain. The CDR3 loop spans 13 amino acids. Trimming shortened V by 1 base and J by 7 bases, and 8 bases separated the two germline ends. CDR1 is SGHVS, CDR2 FNYEAQ, per germline. CDR3 sequence reads: CASSLGAGQPQHF. The CDR3 nucleotides read TGTGCCAGCAGCTTAGGAGCGGGCCAGCCCCAGCATTTT.

This clone was detected only once. The V gene is TRBV24-1, the J gene TRBJ2-5; TRBD2 matches 7 bases. This CDR3 region has 11 residues. J gave up 9 bases and V 10 bases, and 7 bases lay outside the gene matches. The germline V gene encodes CDR1 KGHDR and CDR2 SFDVKD. The chain's CDR3 is CATSVGGAQYF. The CDR3 coding sequence is TGTGCCACGAGCGTTGGGGGGGCCCAGTACTTC.

V and J are TRBV27 and TRBJ2-7; the match to TRBD1 covers 11 bases. Trimming cost V 6 bases and J 3 bases; bases outside gene matches: 10. The germline gives CDR1 MNHEY, CDR2 SMNVEV (reference sequence). The CDR3 has 16 amino acids. The CDR3 loop is CASSHKTGTGGYEQYF. The CDR3, as DNA: TGTGCCAGCAGCCATAAGACCGGGACAGGGGGCTACGAGCAGTACTTC.